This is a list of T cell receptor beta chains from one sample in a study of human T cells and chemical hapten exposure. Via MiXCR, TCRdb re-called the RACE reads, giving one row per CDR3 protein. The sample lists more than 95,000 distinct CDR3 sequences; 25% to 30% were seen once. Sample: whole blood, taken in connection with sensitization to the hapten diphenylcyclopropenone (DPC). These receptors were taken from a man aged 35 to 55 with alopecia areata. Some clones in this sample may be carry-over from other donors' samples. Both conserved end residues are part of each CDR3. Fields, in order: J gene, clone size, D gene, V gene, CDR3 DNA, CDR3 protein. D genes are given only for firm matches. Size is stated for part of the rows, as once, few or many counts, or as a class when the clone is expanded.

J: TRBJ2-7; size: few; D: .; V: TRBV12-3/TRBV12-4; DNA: TGTGCCAGCAGTCTTGTCAGGGGATACGAGCAGTACTTC; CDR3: CASSLVRGYEQYF
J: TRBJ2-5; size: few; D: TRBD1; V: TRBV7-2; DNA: TGTGCCAGCAGCCCAAGACAGGGGGCCCTAGTGACCCAGTACTTC; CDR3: CASSPRQGALVTQYF
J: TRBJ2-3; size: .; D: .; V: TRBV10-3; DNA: TGTGCCATCAGTGATAGGCGGAGCGAGGATACGCAGTATTTT; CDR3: CAISDRRSEDTQYF
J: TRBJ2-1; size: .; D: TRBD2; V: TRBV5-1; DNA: TGCGCCAGCAGCTTGGAGTTAGCGGGAGGGCCGTGGTACAATGAGCAGTTCTTC; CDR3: CASSLELAGGPWYNEQFF
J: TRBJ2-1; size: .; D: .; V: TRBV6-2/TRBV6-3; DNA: TGTGCCAGCAATCAGGGTCGAGGGGATGAGCAGTTCTTC; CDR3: CASNQGRGDEQFF
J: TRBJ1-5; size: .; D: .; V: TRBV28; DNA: TGTGCCAGCAGGCCCGAGATTGGGGGCGGTCAGCCCCAGCATTTT; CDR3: CASRPEIGGGQPQHF
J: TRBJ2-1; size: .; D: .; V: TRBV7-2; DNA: TGTGCCAGCAGCTTATGGGCCGAAGAGCAGTTCTTC; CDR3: CASSLWAEEQFF
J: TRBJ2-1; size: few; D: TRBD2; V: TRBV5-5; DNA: TGTGCCAGCAGCCCCTGGCCCGGGACTACCAACTACAATGAGCAGTTCTTC; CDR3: CASSPWPGTTNYNEQFF
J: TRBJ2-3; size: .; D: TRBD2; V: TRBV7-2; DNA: TGTGCCAGCAGCCGGCCCCTTACTAGCGGGAAAGATACGCAGTATTTT; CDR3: CASSRPLTSGKDTQYF
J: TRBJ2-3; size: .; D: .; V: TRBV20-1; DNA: TGCAGTGCCTGGGTGGTTCGCACAGATACGCAGTATTTT; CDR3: CSAWVVRTDTQYF
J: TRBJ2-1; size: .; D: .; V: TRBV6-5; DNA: TGTGCCAGCAGTTGGAGCTCCTACAATGAGCAGTTCTTC; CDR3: CASSWSSYNEQFF
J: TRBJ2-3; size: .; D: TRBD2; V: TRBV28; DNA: TGTGCCAGCAGTTTCAACCTAGGGACTAGCGGAAGCACAGATACGCAGTATTTT; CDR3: CASSFNLGTSGSTDTQYF
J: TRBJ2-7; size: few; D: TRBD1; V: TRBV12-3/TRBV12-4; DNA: TGTGCCAGCGGACCCGCCGGACAGGGGACCTACGAGCAGTACTTC; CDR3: CASGPAGQGTYEQYF
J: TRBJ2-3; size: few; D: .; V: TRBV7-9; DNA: TGTGCCAGCAGCTTAGCGACAGGAACCAGCACAGATACGCAGTATTTT; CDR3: CASSLATGTSTDTQYF
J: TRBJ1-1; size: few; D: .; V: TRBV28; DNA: TGTGCCAGCTTAGCAGGGTCAACGGAGAACACTGAAGCTTTCTTT; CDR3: CASLAGSTENTEAFF
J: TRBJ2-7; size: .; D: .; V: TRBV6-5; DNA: TGTGCCAGCAGTTACTCCTCAGGCTACAATACCTACGAGCAGTACTTC; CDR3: CASSYSSGYNTYEQYF
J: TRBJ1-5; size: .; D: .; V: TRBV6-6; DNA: TGTGCCAGCAGTTACTTGGCAGGTGGTTATGGCAATCAGCCCCAGCATTTT; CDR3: CASSYLAGGYGNQPQHF
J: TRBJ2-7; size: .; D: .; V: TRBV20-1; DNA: TGCAGTGCTTGGGACCACCGGACCTACGAGCAGTACTTC; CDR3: CSAWDHRTYEQYF
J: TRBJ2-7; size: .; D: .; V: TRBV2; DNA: TGTGCCAGCAGTGAAGGGCCCCCAGACTACGAGCAGTACTTC; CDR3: CASSEGPPDYEQYF
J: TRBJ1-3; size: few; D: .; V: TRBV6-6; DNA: TGTGCCAGCAGTTACCAACTAGTAGGCCGAAACACCATATATTTT; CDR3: CASSYQLVGRNTIYF